These T cell receptor beta chains were read from a single sample in a study of CD8 T cells in Susac syndrome. TCRdb reprocessed the immunoSEQ multiplex PCR reads via MiXCR and lists one record per CDR3 protein. The sample gives about 150,000 distinct CDR3 sequences, approximately 95% of which show up once; approximately 0.17% is in the top ten. The sequenced sample consisted of CD4+ T cells from PBMCs. The receptors derive from a human donor with Susac syndrome. CDR3s include the opening cysteine and the closing phenylalanine or tryptophan. Fields, in order: J gene, clone size, D gene, V gene, CDR3 protein, CDR3 DNA. The D gene is left open where the match is weak. Not every row has a clone size; where given, it reads once, few, many or a size class.

>TRBJ2-1|.|.|TRBV29-1
CSARTARPNSNEQFF
TGCAGCGCAAGGACAGCGAGGCCCAATTCCAATGAGCAGTTCTTC
>TRBJ2-7|.|TRBD1|TRBV20-1
CSAPKGQHYEQYF
TGCAGTGCTCCCAAGGGACAGCACTACGAGCAGTACTTC
>TRBJ2-1|.|TRBD2|TRBV3-1
CASSQPPGTSGWNEQFF
TGTGCCAGCAGCCAGCCTCCCGGGACTAGCGGTTGGAATGAGCAGTTCTTC
>TRBJ2-5|.|.|TRBV6-5
CASKRQVFQETQYF
TGTGCCAGCAAAAGACAGGTCTTCCAAGAGACCCAGTACTTC
>TRBJ1-1|few|.|TRBV25-1
CASSRNTEAFF
TGTGCCAGCAGTCGAAACACTGAAGCTTTCTTT
>TRBJ2-5|.|.|TRBV20-1
CSAPGPRVETQYF
TGCAGTGCCCCCGGACCGAGAGTAGAGACCCAGTACTTC
>TRBJ2-1|few|.|TRBV29-1
CSVVYNEQFF
TGCAGCGTTGTCTACAATGAGCAGTTCTTC
>TRBJ2-7|.|TRBD1|TRBV20-1
CSARKTGVGIYEQYF
TGCAGTGCTAGAAAAACAGGGGTCGGAATCTACGAGCAGTACTTC
>TRBJ2-5|.|.|TRBV29-1
CSASVGGAGKTQYF
TGCAGCGCCTCCGTAGGGGGGGCGGGGAAGACCCAGTACTTC
>TRBJ2-5|.|TRBD1|TRBV20-1
CSAPGDREETQYF
TGCAGTGCCCCTGGGGACAGGGAAGAGACCCAGTACTTC
>TRBJ2-1|.|.|TRBV14
CASSLSHGAQFF
TGTGCCAGCAGCCTGTCACATGGGGCGCAGTTCTTC
>TRBJ2-4|.|.|TRBV28
CASSLLGTAKNIQYF
TGTGCCAGCAGTTTATTGGGGACAGCCAAAAACATTCAGTACTTC
>TRBJ1-5|.|.|TRBV29-1
CSVAGSSNQPQHF
TGCAGCGTTGCAGGTTCTAGCAATCAGCCCCAGCATTTT
>TRBJ1-4|.|.|TRBV12-3/TRBV12-4
CASSSRRRPNEKLFF
TGTGCCAGCAGCTCTCGCCGCAGGCCTAATGAAAAACTGTTTTTT
>TRBJ2-7|.|.|TRBV4-3
CASSQDGFRDGPYEQYF
TGCGCCAGCAGCCAAGACGGGTTCCGCGACGGGCCCTACGAGCAGTACTTC
>TRBJ1-2|once|.|TRBV13
CASSSGTVINYGYTF
TGTGCCAGCAGCTCCGGGACGGTTATTAACTATGGCTACACCTTC
>TRBJ1-6|.|.|TRBV18
CASSPSRTTVNSPLHF
TGTGCCAGCTCACCATCGCGGACAACCGTAAATTCACCCCTCCACTTT
>TRBJ2-7|.|.|TRBV5-6
CASSLAIGEQYF
TGTGCCAGCAGCTTGGCGATCGGCGAGCAGTACTTC
>TRBJ1-4|.|.|TRBV20-1
CSASYDATNEKLFF
TGCAGTGCTAGTTACGATGCAACTAATGAAAAACTGTTTTTT
>TRBJ2-3|once|.|TRBV4-3
CASSPSDSQWGLDTQYF
TGCGCCAGCAGCCCAAGCGACTCCCAATGGGGGTTAGATACGCAGTATTTT
>TRBJ2-7|.|.|TRBV6-6
CASGITGQTYEQYF
TGTGCCAGCGGGATCACGGGACAAACCTACGAGCAGTACTTC
>TRBJ1-6|few|TRBD1|TRBV7-6
CASSSTGNSPLHF
TGTGCCAGCAGCTCGACAGGGAATTCACCCCTCCACTTT
>TRBJ2-7|.|.|TRBV20-1
CSATDRNEQYF
TGCAGTGCCACAGACAGGAACGAGCAGTACTTC
>TRBJ2-1|once|.|TRBV12-3/TRBV12-4
CASSCWFF
TGTGCCAGCAGTTGTTGGTTCTTC
>TRBJ1-6|.|.|TRBV7-6
CASSLVPPGSNNSPLHF
TGTGCCAGCAGCTTAGTTCCGCCGGGCAGCAATAATTCACCCCTCCACTTT
>TRBJ2-4|.|.|TRBV20-1
CSAREGSKNIQYF
TGCAGTGCTAGAGAGGGGAGCAAAAACATTCAGTACTTC
>TRBJ2-1|.|.|TRBV3-1
CASSHIAPGREQFF
TGTGCCAGCAGCCACATAGCGCCGGGGAGGGAGCAGTTCTTC
>TRBJ2-7|.|TRBD2|TRBV3-1
CASSQTTLAGGHEQYF
TGTGCCAGCAGCCAAACTACACTAGCGGGGGGACACGAGCAGTACTTC
>TRBJ2-7|.|.|TRBV18
CASSPPSAPYEQYF
TGTGCCAGCTCACCACCGTCGGCCCCCTACGAGCAGTACTTC
>TRBJ1-3|.|.|TRBV20-1
CSAKRGGGNTIYF
TGCAGTGCCAAGCGGGGAGGTGGAAACACCATATATTTT
>TRBJ2-3|.|.|TRBV15
CATKDRTDTDTQYF
TGTGCCACCAAGGACCGTACAGACACGGATACGCAGTATTTT
>TRBJ2-3|once|.|TRBV6-2/TRBV6-3
CASSTLRQPHRTQYF
TGTGCCAGCAGTACCCTACGACAGCCGCACAGGACGCAGTATTTT
>TRBJ1-1|.|.|TRBV7-2
CASSAGLTEAFF
TGTGCCAGCAGTGCCGGGCTCACTGAAGCTTTCTTT
>TRBJ2-2|once|.|TRBV12-3/TRBV12-4
CASSLRVNTGELFF
TGTGCCAGCAGCCTCCGGGTGAACACCGGGGAGCTGTTTTTT
>TRBJ2-7|.|.|TRBV7-2
CASSLVQGPSYEQYF
TGTGCCAGCAGCTTAGTTCAGGGGCCGTCCTACGAGCAGTACTTC
>TRBJ1-1|.|.|TRBV9
CASSEQGAEAFF
TGTGCCAGCAGCGAACAGGGAGCTGAAGCTTTCTTT
>TRBJ1-5|.|.|TRBV29-1
CSAQGGYSNQPQHF
TGCAGCGCCCAAGGGGGGTATAGCAATCAGCCCCAGCATTTT
>TRBJ2-3|.|.|TRBV15
CATSRNSPGAQYF
TGTGCCACCAGCAGAAATTCTCCGGGGGCGCAGTATTTT
>TRBJ1-2|once|.|TRBV20-1
CSASESGGRGYGYTF
TGCAGTGCTAGCGAATCCGGGGGGCGCGGCTATGGCTACACCTTC
>TRBJ2-1|.|.|TRBV5-1
CASSLEGRGGKSSYNEQFF
TGCGCCAGCAGCTTGGAAGGCAGGGGAGGGAAGAGCTCCTACAATGAGCAGTTCTTC
>TRBJ2-7|.|.|TRBV29-1
CSVEKQGEQYF
TGCAGCGTTGAAAAACAGGGCGAGCAGTACTTC
>TRBJ2-5|.|.|TRBV4-3
CASSQDIRGNVQETQYF
TGCGCCAGCAGCCAAGATATCAGGGGCAACGTCCAAGAGACCCAGTACTTC
>TRBJ2-2|.|TRBD1|TRBV5-1
CASTRDRGPPGELFF
TGCGCCAGCACACGGGACAGGGGGCCGCCCGGGGAGCTGTTTTTT
>TRBJ2-1|.|TRBD2|TRBV20-1
CSASYRLARNEQFF
TGCAGTGCTAGTTACCGACTAGCGCGCAATGAGCAGTTCTTC
>TRBJ2-3|.|TRBD1|TRBV20-1
CSATGTGEGDTQYF
TGCAGTGCTACCGGGACAGGGGAAGGAGATACGCAGTATTTT
>TRBJ1-6|once|TRBD1|TRBV5-1
CASSTTGQNSPLHF
TGCGCCAGCAGCACGACAGGGCAGAATTCACCCCTCCACTTT
>TRBJ2-5|.|TRBD2|TRBV15
CATSREAGQETQYF
TGTGCCACCAGCAGAGAAGCGGGGCAGGAGACCCAGTACTTC
>TRBJ2-1|once|.|TRBV20-1
CSAYRGNEQFF
TGCAGTGCGTATCGGGGCAATGAGCAGTTCTTC
>TRBJ2-5|.|.|TRBV7-6
CASSRPDPWETQYF
TGTGCCAGCAGCCGCCCGGACCCCTGGGAGACCCAGTACTTC
>TRBJ1-2|.|TRBD1|TRBV19
CASAPGRGLIYNYGYTF
TGTGCCAGTGCCCCGGGCAGGGGGCTGATCTATAACTATGGCTACACCTTC
>TRBJ2-1|.|.|TRBV13
CASSLVRGAEFF
TGTGCCAGCAGCTTAGTAAGGGGTGCTGAGTTCTTC
>TRBJ2-3|.|.|TRBV24-1
CATSDPGQPTDTQYF
TGTGCCACCAGTGACCCCGGACAGCCCACAGATACGCAGTATTTT
>TRBJ2-1|.|TRBD2|TRBV4-1
CASSGTNGGYEQFF
TGCGCCAGCAGTGGGACTAACGGGGGGTATGAGCAGTTCTTC
>TRBJ1-1|.|TRBD1|TRBV3-1
CASSQGQGSGTEAFF
TGTGCCAGCAGCCAAGGACAGGGGTCGGGGACTGAAGCTTTCTTT
>TRBJ2-1|.|.|TRBV5-6
CASSATSREQFF
TGTGCCAGCAGTGCAACTAGCCGGGAGCAGTTCTTC
>TRBJ2-5|.|.|TRBV28
CASSSSAKETQYF
TGTGCCAGCAGTTCGTCGGCTAAAGAGACCCAGTACTTC